Listed below are T cell receptor beta chains from one sample, sequenced in a study of T cells in Graves' hyperthyroidism and ophthalmopathy. Each CDR3 protein gets one entry after TCRdb re-called the multiplex PCR reads with MiXCR. The sample carries about 640,000 distinct CDR3 sequences, roughly 20% recorded once. Material for sequencing was blood. Source of these receptors: a man younger than 45 with Graves' ophthalmopathy. The conserved cysteine and the conserved F or W are not part of the CDR3 here.

TRBJ1-2	TRBV2	ASRENRERNYGYT
TRBJ2-5	TRBV11-1	ASSTLTSRTARGTQY
TRBJ2-3	TRBV2	ASSATASTDTQY
TRBJ2-5	TRBV28	ASSPSGARREETQY
TRBJ1-3	TRBV29-1	SVDDRESGNTIY
TRBJ1-1	TRBV7-2	ASSLVVYTEAF
TRBJ2-1	TRBV4-1	ASSGGTSRGDEQF
TRBJ1-5	TRBV24-1	ATSEAAYQPQH
TRBJ2-2	TRBV30	AWSPLGTGSPGELF
TRBJ1-5	TRBV6-1	ASRRDINQPQH
TRBJ2-1	TRBV9	ASSVALSSYNEQF
TRBJ2-7	TRBV10-3	AISVSGEQY
TRBJ2-5	TRBV11-2	ASSRDNGAETQY
TRBJ2-1	TRBV24-1	ATSEPLAGDPSYNEQF
TRBJ2-5	TRBV29-1	SVAPKLETQY
TRBJ2-6	TRBV12-3/TRBV12-4	ASRPNRVYSGANVLT
TRBJ2-1	TRBV7-3	ASSLMGTSGSGEQF
TRBJ2-2	TRBV12-3/TRBV12-4	ASFVDANTGELF
TRBJ2-7	TRBV5-1	ASKGPKGEQY
TRBJ2-2	TRBV12-3/TRBV12-4	ASSLYSGRGWNTGELF
TRBJ1-1	TRBV6-1	ASSYRPGTEAF
TRBJ1-6	TRBV28	ASSYRGNSPLH
TRBJ2-5	TRBV5-5	ASSPSTSGGETQY
TRBJ2-3	TRBV28	ASSPGTTGTDTQY
TRBJ2-3	TRBV5-1	ASTSGTGGSTDTQY
TRBJ2-7	TRBV4-1	ASSKLAGGLEQY
TRBJ2-3	TRBV3-1	ASSQDGQGAGSGTINRTDTQY
TRBJ2-1	TRBV15	ATSRDGPLVSGTNEQF
TRBJ2-7	TRBV7-2	ASSLASASGVYEQY
TRBJ2-2	TRBV7-3	ASSLNPSGRNTGELF
TRBJ2-2	TRBV11-2	ASSLVAGGIGELF
TRBJ2-7	TRBV6-1	ASSKATSAPYEQY
TRBJ2-1	TRBV18	ASSPRTSGSVSYNEQF
TRBJ1-5	TRBV24-1	ATGLSGPQH
TRBJ2-1	TRBV6-2/TRBV6-3	ASSYGTSGSDEQF
TRBJ1-6	TRBV11-2	ASSLGVGTGALH
TRBJ2-1	TRBV5-1	ASSLYSGRSYNEQF
TRBJ1-5	TRBV2	ASSERGGNQPQH
TRBJ2-5	TRBV20-1	SARGDQETQY
TRBJ2-5	TRBV27	ASIQGPSGNRETQY
TRBJ2-1	TRBV20-1	SARDLKGTSGTEQF
TRBJ2-3	TRBV7-9	ASSPYRGLAGGQGADTQY
TRBJ1-2	TRBV27	ANSLSGQGAYGYT
TRBJ2-1	TRBV11-2	ASSLFSGSAYNEQF
TRBJ1-1	TRBV5-1	ASRAGDIRGNAEAF
TRBJ2-1	TRBV3-1	ASSPGTGGANEQF
TRBJ1-5	TRBV6-1	ASRIENQPQH
TRBJ2-5	TRBV12-3/TRBV12-4	ASRTSGGPETQY
TRBJ2-3	TRBV7-9	ASSLQLRTLSTDTQY
TRBJ2-7	TRBV2	ASEERGLAYEQY
TRBJ1-4	TRBV7-9	ASTPSGRRGELF
TRBJ2-5	TRBV5-5	ASSLVGRRGETQY
TRBJ1-2	TRBV10-3	AISDSVVRPNYGYT
TRBJ2-2	TRBV7-3	ASSSQTSGELF
TRBJ1-1	TRBV30	AWSVGQGATEAF